The T cell receptor beta chain under discussion was sequenced for a study of blood T cell repertoires in COVID-19. Study in general: PBMCs, B-cell-depleted T cells, or T cells provided the cDNA or gDNA that made up the material.

Authors' data handling: For nucleated cells, counts were estimated from reference gene primer amplification. Method: immunoSEQ multiplex PCR; TCRdb's copy keeps in-frame clones and lacks some. The V and J calls and clone size come from that table; D and trimming were worked out from the DNA. In the table there are 250,000 or so clones, 70% to 85% of which are singletons. Germline lookup yields CDR1 KGHSH and CDR2 LQKENI. This CDR3 is built from 15 residues. V gave up 1 base and J gave up 2 bases, with 8 bases separating them. In regard to this clone: Other DNA sequences in this specimen translate into the identical CDR3.

The receptor comes from a man aged 55 to 70 who had recovered from COVID-19. Sequencing used PBMCs or T cells enriched from blood (not recorded which). V gene TRBV18 combines with J gene TRBJ1-4; D uncertain. CDR3 amino acids: CASSPRAGTNEKLFF. The CDR3 nucleotides are TGTGCCAGCTCACCACGGGCGGGGACTAATGAAAAACTGTTTTTT.